This TCR beta chain was recorded in a study of blood T cell repertoires in COVID-19. For the study at large: Acute and convalescent COVID-19 samples came from the United States, Italy and Spain.

Per the study methods: Reference gene primer amplification in the assay estimated nucleated cell counts. Method: immunoSEQ multiplex PCR; TCRdb's copy keeps in-frame clones and lacks some. D and trimming come from the DNA, and the V and J calls and clone size come from that table. The table shows hundreds of thousands of clones, with 89% occurring only once. The germline CDR1 and CDR2 sequences are SGHNT and YYREEE (reference sequence). This CDR3 region has 14 residues. V was shortened by 4 bases and J by 1 base, with 8 bases between the two germline ends. The V call is TRBV5-4, the J call TRBJ1-4; TRBD1 is a possible D gene (6 bases). The clonotype comes from a woman aged 55-75 years with acute or convalescent COVID-19. Specimen: peripheral blood. The CDR3, as DNA: TGTGCCAGCAGCCGAGGGGGAACTAATGAAAAACTGTTTTTT. It codes for CASSRGGTNEKLFF.